This T cell receptor beta chain appears in the sequencing data of a study of beta chain features in type 1 diabetes. Purity exceeded 98% in all sorted populations. Findings and caveats of the study: The question left open here concerned HLA type influencing TCRB rearrangement. Shorter templates might be favored by PCR, and equally so in patients and in controls. All four CD4+ subsets from Type 1 diabetes patients carried moderately but significantly shorter TCRB CDR3s.

With respect to this clone: Its target is not known.

The investigators reverse transcribed all of the isolated RNA, so they sequenced expressed TCRB transcripts. Clones were sequenced by immunoSEQ multiplex PCR, and TCRdb holds only the in-frame ones, with some missing. The sample consists of more than 120,000 clones, 10% to 15% of them appearing once. The receptor was derived from a man between 18 and 29 years old with type 1 diabetes. Sequencing was performed on central memory CD4+ T cells from blood.

CDR3 nucleotide sequence: TGTGCCAGCCGCATCAGGGTTAGGCCTGAAGCTTTCTTT. The encoded protein is CASRIRVRPEAFF. V and J are TRBV28 and TRBJ1-1; D perhaps matches TRBD1 (5 bases). From germline, CDR1 is MDHEN and CDR2 SYDVKM. The CDR3 runs 13 residues. V lost 8 bases, J lost 6 bases, and 16 bases lay in between.